The T cell receptor (beta chain) under discussion was sequenced for a study of cytomegalovirus exposure and HLA in healthy donors. Study-wide findings and caveats: Reports indicate that TCR beta sequences accurately predicted the HLA-A and HLA-B alleles of most subjects. Several of the most significant clusters appeared, in a later analysis, to be linked to common viral pathogens.

13 Jbeta primers and 60 Vbeta primers were used for the PCR. Methods used by the authors: Unique TCR beta chains numbered about 80 million in a later analysis, with 10 million to 14 million shared. Sequencing used immunoSEQ multiplex PCR; TCRdb keeps in-frame clones, though not all of them. Clone size and the V and J calls come from that table; the DNA yielded D and trimming. This table has approximately 150,000 clones, about 63% appearing once. Germline CDR1 SGHTA, CDR2 FQGTGA. V lost 5 bases and J lost 2; bases outside the gene matches: 3. CDR3 length: 15 residues. This clone was detected only once. As yet, its antigen is unknown.

Sequenced: PBMCs. The clonotype comes from a woman aged 40 to 50 in good health and CMV-seropositive. The chain carries TRBV7-3 and TRBJ2-3, with TRBD2 identical over 11 bases. In nucleotides, the CDR3 is TGTGCCAGCAGCCTAGCGGGGGGAATCACAGATACGCAGTATTTT. It is translated as CASSLAGGITDTQYF.